This T cell receptor beta chain was captured by sequencing in a study of blood T cell repertoires in COVID-19. Whole-study context: Samples of COVID-19 (acute and convalescent) were obtained from the United States, Italy and Spain.

Profiled with immunoSEQ multiplex PCR; TCRdb holds only in-frame clones, not every one. The sample consists of some 97,000 clones, 90% to 95% of them appearing once. The CDR3 is 12 amino acids. V was trimmed by 1 base and J by 7 bases, leaving 2 bases between them. Germline CDR1 is SEHNR and CDR2 is FQNEAQ (reference sequence). The clonotype was recovered from a man aged 55-75 years with acute or convalescent COVID-19. The V gene is TRBV7-9, the J gene TRBJ1-6; D not certain. What was sequenced was peripheral blood. CDR3 nucleotides: TGTGCCAGCAGCTTAGTAAATTCACCCCTCCACTTT. Its protein is CASSLVNSPLHF.